These 11 T cell receptor beta chains originate from one sample sequenced in a study of blood T cell repertoires in COVID-19. The table came from immunoSEQ multiplex PCR; TCRdb's copy has only in-frame clones and leaves some out. Of 200,000 to 300,000 clones detected, approximately 90% appear once; the ten largest clones hold 7.2%. The specimen was peripheral blood. The receptors originated from a man aged 55 to 70 who had recovered from COVID-19.

The V call is TRBV7-9, the J call TRBJ2-7; 8 bases align to TRBD1. CDR3 length: 14 residues. The germline V gene encodes CDR1 SEHNR and CDR2 FQNEAQ (reference sequence). With 5 bases clipped from V and 7 bases from J, the junction kept 10 bases outside the gene matches. In DNA form, the CDR3 reads TGTGCCAGCAGCCAGACATCGACAGGGGCGGAGCAGTACTTC. Encoded protein: CASSQTSTGAEQYF.

V usage is TRBV5-1 and J usage is TRBJ1-2, with a possible D match to TRBD1 (5 bases). V lost 3 bases to trimming and J lost 2 bases, with 14 bases between them. The CDR3 is 15 amino acids. Germline loops: CDR1 SGHRS, CDR2 YFSETQ. The CDR3 region is CASSSAQTANYGYTF. In DNA, the CDR3 is TGCGCCAGCAGCTCTGCTCAGACAGCAAACTATGGCTACACCTTC.

This clone showed up just a few times. The chain is built from TRBV18 and TRBJ2-5; TRBD1 matches at 7 bases. V was pared by 4 bases and J by 2 bases, with 4 bases of the junction left unmatched. CDR1 is KGHSH and CDR2 is LQKENI in the germline V gene. The CDR3 covers 14 residues. This CDR3 reads CASSLDRLQETQYF. CDR3 DNA: TGTGCCAGCTCACTGGACAGGCTTCAAGAGACCCAGTACTTC.

The chain combines TRBV27 with TRBJ2-7; perhaps TRBD1 as D (5 bases). This CDR3 comprises 15 residues. Trimming left V 6 bases short and J 6 bases short, with 21 bases between. Per germline, CDR1 MNHEY and CDR2 SMNVEV (reference sequence). CDR3 amino acids: CASSRAGKVRFEQYV. As DNA, the CDR3 is TGTGCCAGCAGCAGGGCAGGGAAGGTTCGGTTCGAGCAGTACGTC.

This chain joins TRBV6-2 or TRBV6-3 and TRBJ2-5; no clear D. Trimming took 0 bases from V and 0 from J, leaving 5 bases between them. The CDR3 loop spans 14 amino acids. Germline V gene data show CDR1 as MNHEY and CDR2 as SVGEGT. CDR3: CASSYSPDQETQYF. CDR3 in DNA: TGTGCCAGCAGTTACTCTCCAGACCAAGAGACCCAGTACTTC.

The rearrangement links TRBV27 to TRBJ2-7; maybe TRBD1 (6 bases). V dropped 3 bases and J dropped 6 bases, with 12 bases sitting between them. The V gene's germline CDR1 is MNHEY and CDR2 SMNVEV (reference sequence). CDR3 length equals 13 residues. Here the CDR3 DNA reads TGTGCCAGCAGTTTCAGGGGAATGGTCGAGCAGTACTTC. It yields the protein CASSFRGMVEQYF.

The CDR3 spells CASSISGTQYF. CDR3 nucleotides: TGTGCCAGTAGTATATCGGGGACCCAGTACTTC. The chain uses TRBV19 and TRBJ2-5; D uncertain. CDR1 is LNHDA and CDR2 is SQIVND in the germline V gene (reference sequence). V gave up 2 bases and J gave up 7 bases, with 5 bases separating them. The CDR3 extends over 11 amino acids.

This sequence joins TRBV5-1 and TRBJ2-1; D gene unclear. Germline V CDR1 and CDR2: SGHRS, YFSETQ. The CDR3 spans 17 residues. V was shortened by 4 bases and J by 0 bases, with 17 bases between the two germline ends. The CDR3: CASSPRLTKSSYNEQFF. CDR3 DNA sequence: TGCGCCAGCAGCCCCCGTCTGACAAAGAGCTCCTACAATGAGCAGTTCTTC.

This chain uses TRBV5-1 with TRBJ2-2; 11 bases line up with TRBD1. V trimming: 2 bases; J trimming: 7 bases; junction bases outside the gene matches: 10. The CDR3 totals 17 residues. Germline V CDR1 and CDR2: SGHRS, YFSETQ. CDR3 protein: CASSFAPDRGLGGELFF. The CDR3 region has the DNA TGCGCCAGCAGCTTCGCCCCGGACAGGGGGCTAGGCGGGGAGCTGTTTTTT.

The chain recombines TRBV5-1 with TRBJ2-7; tentatively, D is TRBD1 (6 bases). Trimming cost V 4 bases and J 4 bases, with 18 bases left between them. This CDR3 spans 15 amino acids. Germline lookup yields CDR1 SGHRS and CDR2 YFSETQ. The CDR3 DNA follows: TGCGCCAGCAGCGTAGGTACGGGACACTCGTACGAGCAGTACGTC. Amino acids: CASSVGTGHSYEQYV.

The V call is TRBV24-1, the J call TRBJ1-2; 7 bases align to TRBD1. The CDR3 spans 16 residues. The V gene end was trimmed by 7 bases and the J gene end by 0 bases; junction bases not matched to a gene: 10. CDR1 and CDR2 (germline): KGHDR, SFDVKD. The CDR3: CATRGTDHRSNYGYTF. In DNA, the CDR3 is TGTGCCACCAGAGGGACAGACCATCGATCTAACTATGGCTACACCTTC.